The T cell receptor (beta chain) under discussion was sequenced for a study of neoadjuvant nivolumab and ipilimumab in lung cancer. TCRdb's table, derived via immunoSEQ multiplex PCR, lists solely in-frame clones and lacks some. The repertoire holds about 18,000 clones, with around 87% as singletons. Study results and caveats: Only two of four nivolumab-treated tumors gained richness and clonality by surgery. Pathologic regression was not significantly tied to TCR clonality. Blood richness before therapy tracked richness in tumors resected after neoadjuvant therapy.

As for this clone: Its target is unknown.

The germline CDR1 and CDR2 sequences are SEHNR and FQNEAQ (reference sequence). V lost 2 bases to trimming and J lost 3 bases, with 8 bases between them. The CDR3 runs 13 residues. This sequence joins TRBV7-9 and TRBJ2-7; D not resolved. The clonotype originates from an adult with non-small cell lung cancer. Sequencing was performed on peripheral blood, taken before neoadjuvant nivolumab, alone or with ipilimumab. CDR3 bases: TGTGCCAGCAGCTTATCTTATGACTACGAGCAGTACTTC. Amino acid sequence: CASSLSYDYEQYF. The full variable domain, its missing parts supplied by reference TRBV7-9 and TRBJ2-7, is DTGVSQNPRHKITKRGQNVTFRCDPISEHNRLYWYRQTLGQGPEFLTYFQNEAQLEKSRLLSDRFSAERPKGSFSTLEIQRTEQGDSAMYLCASSLSYDYEQYFGPGTRLTVT.